Each of the 30 T cell receptor beta chains below was sequenced from the same sample in a study of cytomegalovirus exposure and HLA in healthy donors. PCR primers comprised 60 Vbeta and 13 Jbeta primers. Using immunoSEQ multiplex PCR, the repertoire was profiled, and TCRdb retains in-frame clones only, with some absent. The sample has 150,000 or so clones, about 88% seen once. The sample comprised PBMCs. Receptors were obtained from a woman aged 18-29 years in good health and CMV-seronegative.

J is TRBJ1-1 and V is TRBV19; 10 bases match TRBD1. CDR3 length: 13 amino acids. Germline V gene sequence: CDR1 LNHDA, CDR2 SQIVND (reference sequence). After removal of 6 bases from V and 4 bases from J, the junction contained 2 bases not matched to a gene. This CDR3 is CASRRQGATEAFF. The CDR3 region has the DNA TGTGCCAGTAGGCGACAGGGGGCCACTGAAGCTTTCTTT.

The chain combines TRBV27 with TRBJ1-2, with no clear D. The V end was cut by 5 bases, the J end by 0 bases, with 13 bases between. The CDR3 has 15 residues. Germline loops: CDR1 MNHEY, CDR2 SMNVEV (reference sequence). The DNA of the CDR3 is TGTGCCAGCAGTCAGGAATGGGCCACTAACTATGGCTACACCTTC. This sequence encodes CASSQEWATNYGYTF.

The chain is built from TRBV7-3 and TRBJ2-1, with 7 bases identical to TRBD2. This CDR3 spans 15 amino acids. CDR1 and CDR2 (germline): SGHTA, FQGTGA. The J segment lost 6 bases and the V segment lost 5 bases, leaving 10 bases of the junction unmatched. The CDR3 DNA reads as TGTGCCAGCAGCACGGGTCCGGGACTAACCAATGAGCAGTTCTTC. Its protein is CASSTGPGLTNEQFF.

This CDR3 is CASSSRQGDYNEQFF. The DNA of the CDR3 is TGTGCCAGCAGCTCTCGACAGGGAGATTACAATGAGCAGTTCTTC. The chain combines TRBV7-9 with TRBJ2-1, with 7 nucleotides matching TRBD1. Germline CDR1 and CDR2: SEHNR and FQNEAQ (reference sequence). This CDR3 comprises 15 residues. V shed 4 bases and J 4 bases; nucleotides not matched to a gene: 7.

This clone was seen once. This chain links TRBV7-2 with TRBJ2-5; TRBD1 agrees at 7 bases. Trimming removed 5 bases from V and 5 bases from J; junction bases left unmatched: 11. The germline gives CDR1 SGHTA, CDR2 FQGNSA. This CDR3 comprises 15 residues. The CDR3 DNA is TGTGCCAGCAGCACCTACAGGGGTCCAAGGGAGACCCAGTACTTC. This codes for CASSTYRGPRETQYF.

The J gene is TRBJ2-5, the V gene TRBV7-9; D call uncertain. The J call may be wrong; the DNA end is better matched by TRBJ2-7. Germline CDR1 and CDR2: SEHNR and FQNEAQ (reference sequence). The CDR3 is made up of 14 amino acids. CDR3 sequence: CASSSTALPYEQYF. The DNA of the CDR3 is TGTGCCAGCAGCTCCACCGCTCTGCCCTACGAGCAGTACTTC.

The V and J genes are TRBV7-9 and TRBJ2-7; D might be TRBD1 (5 bases). CDR3 length: 12 residues. Germline CDR1 reads SEHNR; CDR2 reads FQNEAQ (reference sequence). V lost 3 bases and J 6 bases, leaving 9 bases between the germline ends. CDR3 DNA sequence: TGTGCCAGCAGCTTGCTGACAGTCGAGCAGTACTTC. Its protein product is CASSLLTVEQYF.

V is TRBV30 and J is TRBJ1-1, with TRBD1 matching 10 bases. Germline-derived CDR1 and CDR2 are GTSNPN and SVGIG (reference sequence). CDR3 length equals 12 residues. The junction had 4 bases not matched to a gene; V was cut back by 5 bases and J by 7 bases. CDR3 nucleotide sequence: TGTGCCTGGGGACAGGGGGAAAATGAAGCTTTCTTT. This translates into CAWGQGENEAFF. The whole variable domain, remainder taken from reference TRBV30 and TRBJ1-1, is SQTIHQWPATLVQPVGSPLSLECTVEGTSNPNLYWYRQAAGRGLQLLFYSVGIGQISSEVPQNLSASRPQDRQFILSSKKLLLSDSGFYLCAWGQGENEAFFGQGTRLTVV.

The chain recombines TRBV2 with TRBJ1-4; 7 positions agree with TRBD1. V shed 10 bases and J 2 bases; nucleotides not matched to a gene: 10. The CDR3 consists of 15 residues. The germline gives CDR1 SNHLY, CDR2 FYNNEI. CDR3 region: CATTAAGGTNEKLFF. CDR3 bases: TGTGCCACCACGGCGGCAGGGGGGACTAATGAAAAACTGTTTTTT.

V usage is TRBV25-1 and J usage is TRBJ1-1; a possible D gene is TRBD1 (5 bases). This CDR3 comprises 13 residues. CDR1 is MGHDK and CDR2 is SYGVNS in the germline V gene. Between the trimmed V and J ends, which lost 6 bases and 8 bases, there was a span of 16 bases. CDR3 amino acids: CASRPLTEGEAFF. CDR3 DNA: TGTGCCAGCAGGCCCCTTACGGAGGGGGAAGCTTTCTTT.

On this clone: Distinct nucleotide sequences in the sample also encode this CDR3. The chain uses TRBV30 and TRBJ1-1; perhaps TRBD1 as D (5 bases). V dropped 0 bases and J dropped 5 bases, with 10 bases sitting between them. Germline CDR1 GTSNPN, CDR2 SVGIG (reference sequence). The CDR3 length is 13 residues. CDR3 region: CAWSVGGRTEAFF. The CDR3 DNA reads TGTGCCTGGAGTGTGGGGGGACGGACTGAAGCTTTCTTT.

This clone occurred a few times. The chain recombines TRBV5-6 with TRBJ2-7; tentative D call: TRBD2 (6 bases). Germline V gene data show CDR1 as SGHDT and CDR2 as YYEEEE. This CDR3 is 16 amino acids long. Trimming stripped 1 base from V and 4 bases from J, with 18 bases between. The CDR3 protein is CASSLSRDFLVYEQYF. DNA for the CDR3: TGTGCCAGCAGCTTGTCCCGGGACTTTCTTGTATACGAGCAGTACTTC.

The rearrangement joins TRBV20-1 to TRBJ1-1; D unclear. Germline CDR1 reads DFQATT; CDR2 reads SNEGSKA (reference sequence). Trimming shortened V by 5 bases and J by 2 bases, and 6 bases separated the two germline ends. The CDR3 runs 11 residues. CDR3 sequence reads: CSAYSNTEAFF. The CDR3 DNA reads as TGCAGTGCTTACAGTAACACTGAAGCTTTCTTT.

In regard to this clone: This CDR3 is also generated by other DNA sequences in the sample. V gene TRBV5-4 combines with J gene TRBJ2-3, with a possible D match to TRBD1 (6 bases). Trimming removed 3 bases at V and 4 bases at J, with 12 bases between. CDR3 length: 14 amino acids. The V gene's germline CDR1 is SGHNT and CDR2 YYREEE (reference sequence). Written as DNA, the CDR3 is TGTGCCAGCAGCTCTCAGGGGATTGCAGATACGCAGTATTTT. Protein: CASSSQGIADTQYF.

The rearrangement joins TRBV9 to TRBJ2-2; 8 bases match TRBD1. The CDR3 is 14 residues long. The V gene's germline CDR1 is SGDLS and CDR2 YYNGEE. The V and J ends lost 4 bases and 5 bases, in that order; junction bases with no gene match: 4. The chain's CDR3 is CASSRTGLTGELFF. The CDR3 DNA is TGTGCCAGCAGCCGGACAGGGTTGACCGGGGAGCTGTTTTTT.

J is TRBJ2-3 and V is TRBV9, with TRBD2 matching 12 bases. The CDR3 runs 16 residues. The junction had 8 bases not matched to a gene; V was cut back by 6 bases and J by 3 bases. CDR1 is SGDLS, CDR2 YYNGEE, per germline. CDR3 sequence: CASNRGLAGQTDTQYF. DNA for the CDR3: TGTGCCAGCAACAGGGGACTAGCGGGCCAAACAGATACGCAGTATTTT.

The chain joins TRBV6-5 to TRBJ1-6; the D is unclear. The CDR3 is 15 amino acids. Trimming removed 7 bases from V and 8 bases from J, with 18 bases in between. Germline CDR1 MNHEY, CDR2 SVGAGI. The DNA for the CDR3 is TGTGCCAGCACCACCTCCGTGGAGGGCCATTCACCCCTCCACTTT. Amino acids: CASTTSVEGHSPLHF.

In its sample, this clone was seen a few times. The chain employs TRBV29-1 and TRBJ1-1; D not resolved. The CDR3 is 13 residues long. The germline gives CDR1 SQVTM, CDR2 ANQGSEA. Trimming shortened V by 6 bases and J by 0 bases, and 11 bases separated the two germline ends. The CDR3, as DNA: TGCAGCGTGGCCCCAAGAATGAACACTGAAGCTTTCTTT. This encodes CSVAPRMNTEAFF.

This clone was counted only a few times. The chain recombines TRBV5-6 with TRBJ2-7, with D possibly TRBD1 on 6 matching bases. CDR3 size: 14 residues. Germline values: CDR1 SGHDT, CDR2 YYEEEE. The V and J ends lost 0 bases and 3 bases respectively, with 10 bases between them. In DNA form, the CDR3 reads TGTGCCAGCAGCTTGGGACAGGTAGTCTACGAGCAGTACTTC. Protein sequence: CASSLGQVVYEQYF.

V gene TRBV5-1 combines with J gene TRBJ1-4; 7 bases are a match to TRBD1. The junction had 6 bases not matched to a gene; V was cut back by 7 bases and J by 3 bases. Germline V gene data show CDR1 as SGHRS and CDR2 as YFSETQ. This CDR3 is built from 14 residues. The CDR3 region is CASRRQGPNEKLFF. The DNA of the CDR3 is TGCGCCAGCCGCCGACAGGGACCTAATGAAAAACTGTTTTTT. Drawing the rest from reference TRBV5-1 and TRBJ1-4, the complete variable domain is KAGVTQTPRYLIKTRGQQVTLSCSPISGHRSVSWYQQTPGQGLQFLFEYFSETQRNKGNFPGRFSGRQFSNSRSEMNVSTLELGDSALYLCASRRQGPNEKLFFGSGTQLSVL.

The chain is built from TRBV5-1 and TRBJ1-1; 8 bases align to TRBD1. V lost 4 bases, J lost 0 bases, and 14 bases stayed unmatched. This CDR3 has 18 residues. The V gene's germline CDR1 is SGHRS and CDR2 YFSETQ. The CDR3 sequence: CASSLGQGKSQMNTEAFF. The CDR3 DNA sequence: TGCGCCAGCAGCCTAGGACAGGGCAAATCGCAAATGAACACTGAAGCTTTCTTT.

This rearrangement joins TRBV10-3 to TRBJ1-1; D is possibly TRBD1 (6 bases). Germline CDR1 is ENHRY and CDR2 is SYGVKD. This CDR3 has 12 residues. The V end was cut by 10 bases, the J end by 2 bases, with 11 bases between. The CDR3, as DNA: TGTGCCACCGGACAGCCAAACACTGAAGCTTTCTTT. It specifies CATGQPNTEAFF.

CDR3 loop: CASSFAGTEEETQYF. CDR3 nucleotides: TGCGCCAGCAGCTTCGCCGGGACAGAAGAAGAGACCCAGTACTTC. The chain combines TRBV5-1 with TRBJ2-5; TRBD1 matches at 7 bases. Germline lookup yields CDR1 SGHRS and CDR2 YFSETQ. The V gene end was trimmed by 2 bases and the J gene end by 3 bases; junction bases not matched to a gene: 7. This CDR3 has 15 amino acids.

This clone was found once. The chain links TRBV13 to TRBJ2-7; 7 nucleotides align to TRBD1. The V and J ends lost 7 bases and 2 bases, in that order; junction bases with no gene match: 8. Germline loops: CDR1 PRHDT, CDR2 FYEKMQ (reference sequence). CDR3 size: 14 residues. This CDR3 reads CASNTGEGPYEQYF. For the CDR3, the DNA is TGTGCCAGCAATACAGGGGAAGGCCCCTACGAGCAGTACTTC.

The CDR3 loop reads CASSLLDSSTDTQYF. DNA for the CDR3: TGTGCCAGCAGTTTATTAGACAGCAGCACAGATACGCAGTATTTT. The chain couples TRBV27 to TRBJ2-3, with D tentatively TRBD1 (5 bases). CDR1 and CDR2 (germline): MNHEY, SMNVEV (reference sequence). Trimming shortened V by 1 base and J by 0 bases, and 8 bases separated the two germline ends. The CDR3 sequence is 15 residues long.

The rearrangement uses TRBV4-1 and TRBJ2-7; D is perhaps TRBD1 (5 bases). This CDR3 has 14 residues. CDR1 and CDR2 from the germline V gene are MGHRA and YSYEKL. Deletions cut 4 bases from V and 0 bases from J, with 10 bases between. The CDR3 DNA reads TGCGCCAGCAGCCCTGTAGGGGTCTCCTACGAGCAGTACTTC. Protein sequence: CASSPVGVSYEQYF.

This chain connects TRBV19 to TRBJ1-1; TRBD1 agrees at 8 bases. V dropped 6 bases and J dropped 5; count of bases not matched to a gene: 8. Per the germline V gene, CDR1 is LNHDA and CDR2 is SQIVND (reference sequence). The CDR3 extends over 14 amino acids. CDR3 protein: CASSKDRGKTEAFF. The CDR3 bases are TGTGCCAGTAGCAAAGACAGGGGAAAGACTGAAGCTTTCTTT.

J is TRBJ2-1 and V is TRBV6-4; D is perhaps TRBD1 (6 bases). The CDR3 is 16 amino acids. The germline V gene encodes CDR1 MRHNA and CDR2 SNTAGT. V shed 4 bases and J shed 2 bases, with 15 bases lying between them. This CDR3 reads CASSAAQGRAYNEQFF. Written as DNA, the CDR3 is TGTGCCAGCAGTGCCGCACAGGGTCGCGCCTACAATGAGCAGTTCTTC.

The chain recombines TRBV28 with TRBJ2-1; possible D gene TRBD2, 5 bases. The CDR3 consists of 14 residues. Germline CDR1 MDHEN, CDR2 SYDVKM. Trimming cost V 1 base and J 6 bases, with 10 bases left between them. The DNA of the CDR3 is TGTGCCAGCAGTTTATTCGGGGATCCCAATGAGCAGTTCTTC. It specifies CASSLFGDPNEQFF.

The chain employs TRBV18 and TRBJ1-5; 9 bases match TRBD1. This CDR3 is built from 15 residues. The V gene end was trimmed by 2 bases and the J gene end by 7 bases; junction bases not matched to a gene: 6. Germline loops: CDR1 KGHSH, CDR2 LQKENI. Here the CDR3 reads CASSPTGTGQQPQHF. DNA of the CDR3: TGTGCCAGCTCACCAACCGGGACAGGGCAACAGCCCCAGCATTTT.